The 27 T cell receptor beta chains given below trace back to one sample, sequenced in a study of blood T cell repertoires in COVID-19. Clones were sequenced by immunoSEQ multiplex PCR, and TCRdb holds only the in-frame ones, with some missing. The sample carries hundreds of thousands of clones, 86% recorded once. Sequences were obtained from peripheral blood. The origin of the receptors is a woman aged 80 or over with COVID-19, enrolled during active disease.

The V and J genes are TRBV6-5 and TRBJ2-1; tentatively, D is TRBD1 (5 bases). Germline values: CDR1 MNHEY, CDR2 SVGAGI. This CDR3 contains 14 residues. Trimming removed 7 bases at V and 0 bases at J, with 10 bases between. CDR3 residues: CASTQGYSYNEQFF. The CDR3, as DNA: TGTGCCAGCACCCAGGGTTACTCCTACAATGAGCAGTTCTTC.

The CDR3 protein is CASSLTSGVATDTQYF. In nucleotides, the CDR3 is TGTGCCAGCAGTTTGACTAGCGGAGTCGCCACAGATACGCAGTATTTT. This chain links TRBV6-5 with TRBJ2-3; 9 positions agree with TRBD2. CDR1 and CDR2 (germline): MNHEY, SVGAGI. The junction had 7 bases not matched to a gene; V was cut back by 4 bases and J by 2 bases. There are 16 residues in the CDR3.

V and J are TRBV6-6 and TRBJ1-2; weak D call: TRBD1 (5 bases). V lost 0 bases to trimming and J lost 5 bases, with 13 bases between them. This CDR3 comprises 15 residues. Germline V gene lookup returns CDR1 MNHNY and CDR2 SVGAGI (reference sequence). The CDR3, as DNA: TGTGCCAGCAGTTACTCGGAGGGGTTATCTTATGGCTACACCTTC. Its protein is CASSYSEGLSYGYTF.

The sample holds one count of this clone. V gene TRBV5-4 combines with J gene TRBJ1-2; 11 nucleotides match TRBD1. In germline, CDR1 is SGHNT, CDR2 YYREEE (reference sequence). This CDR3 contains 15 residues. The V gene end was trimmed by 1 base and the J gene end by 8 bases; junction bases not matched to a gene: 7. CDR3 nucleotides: TGTGCCAGCAGCTTGTCCCCGGGACAGGGGGACGGCTACACCTTC. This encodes CASSLSPGQGDGYTF.

The CDR3 loop is CASNPTGGPYEQYF. CDR3 nucleotides: TGTGCCAGCAACCCAACAGGGGGCCCATACGAGCAGTACTTC. The V and J genes are TRBV7-2 and TRBJ2-7, with 9 bases fitting TRBD1. Trimming cost V 7 bases and J 4 bases; bases outside gene matches: 8. Germline-derived CDR1 and CDR2 are SGHTA and FQGNSA. This CDR3 has 14 residues.

CDR3 nucleotide sequence: TGCGCCAGCAGCTTCGTTTCGGGACAGGGAAACACTGAAGCTTTCTTT. Encoded protein: CASSFVSGQGNTEAFF. The rearrangement uses TRBV5-1 and TRBJ1-1; 9 positions agree with TRBD1. The ends lost 2 bases at V and 2 bases at J; junction bases unmatched: 7. CDR3 size: 16 residues. CDR1 and CDR2 (germline): SGHRS, YFSETQ.

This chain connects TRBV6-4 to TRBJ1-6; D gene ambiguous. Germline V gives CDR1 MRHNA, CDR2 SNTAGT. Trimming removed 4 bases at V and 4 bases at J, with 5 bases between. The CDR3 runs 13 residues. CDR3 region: CASSGGYNSPLHF. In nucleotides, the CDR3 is TGTGCCAGCAGTGGAGGGTATAATTCACCCCTCCACTTT.

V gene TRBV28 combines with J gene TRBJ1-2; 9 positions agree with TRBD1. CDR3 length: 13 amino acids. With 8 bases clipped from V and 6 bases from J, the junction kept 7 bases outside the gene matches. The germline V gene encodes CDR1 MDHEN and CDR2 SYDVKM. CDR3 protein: CASGYRGLNGYTF. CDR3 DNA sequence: TGTGCCAGCGGGTACAGGGGGCTGAATGGCTACACCTTC.

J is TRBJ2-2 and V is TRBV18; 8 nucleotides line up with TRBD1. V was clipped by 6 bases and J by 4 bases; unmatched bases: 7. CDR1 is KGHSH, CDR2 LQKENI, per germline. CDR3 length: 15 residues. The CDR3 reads CASSLQGESTGELFF. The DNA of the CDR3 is TGTGCCAGCTCGCTACAGGGGGAGTCCACCGGGGAGCTGTTTTTT.

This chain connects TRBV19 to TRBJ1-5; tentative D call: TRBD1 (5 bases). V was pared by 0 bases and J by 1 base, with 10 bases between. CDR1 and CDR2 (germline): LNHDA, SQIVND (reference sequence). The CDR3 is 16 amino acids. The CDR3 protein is CASSIEAGPSNQPQHF. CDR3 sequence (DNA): TGTGCCAGTAGTATAGAGGCAGGGCCCAGCAATCAGCCCCAGCATTTT. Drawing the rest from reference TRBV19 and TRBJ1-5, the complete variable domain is DGGITQSPKYLFRKEGQNVTLSCEQNLNHDAMYWYRQDPGQGLRLIYYSQIVNDFQKGDIAEGYSVSREKKESFPLTVTSAQKNPTAFYLCASSIEAGPSNQPQHFGDGTRLSIL.

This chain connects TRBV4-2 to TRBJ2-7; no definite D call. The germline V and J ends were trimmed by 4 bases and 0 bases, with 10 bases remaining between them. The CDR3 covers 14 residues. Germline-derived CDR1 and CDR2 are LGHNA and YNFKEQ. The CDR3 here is CASSRQTSSYEQYF. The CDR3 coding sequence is TGTGCCAGCAGCCGCCAGACAAGCTCCTACGAGCAGTACTTC.

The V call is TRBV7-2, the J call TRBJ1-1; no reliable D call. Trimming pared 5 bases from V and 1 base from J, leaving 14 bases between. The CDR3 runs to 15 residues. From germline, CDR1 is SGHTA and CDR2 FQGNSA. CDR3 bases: TGTGCCAGCAGCATAAACGGGTACGGGAACACTGAAGCTTTCTTT. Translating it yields CASSINGYGNTEAFF.

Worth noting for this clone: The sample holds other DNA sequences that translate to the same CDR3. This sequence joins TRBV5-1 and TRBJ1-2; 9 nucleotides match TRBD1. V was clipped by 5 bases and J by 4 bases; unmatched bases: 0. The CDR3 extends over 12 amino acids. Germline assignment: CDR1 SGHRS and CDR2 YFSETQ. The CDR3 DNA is TGCGCCAGCAGGGGACAGGGCTATGGCTACACCTTC. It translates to CASRGQGYGYTF. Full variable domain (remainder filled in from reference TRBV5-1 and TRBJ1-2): KAGVTQTPRYLIKTRGQQVTLSCSPISGHRSVSWYQQTPGQGLQFLFEYFSETQRNKGNFPGRFSGRQFSNSRSEMNVSTLELGDSALYLCASRGQGYGYTFGSGTRLTVV.

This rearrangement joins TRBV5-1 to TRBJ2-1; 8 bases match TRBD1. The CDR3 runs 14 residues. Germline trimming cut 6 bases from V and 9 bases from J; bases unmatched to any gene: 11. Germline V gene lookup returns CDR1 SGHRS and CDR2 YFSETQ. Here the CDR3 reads CASTLTGGSGEQFF. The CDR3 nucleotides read TGCGCCAGCACCCTAACAGGGGGGTCGGGTGAGCAGTTCTTC.

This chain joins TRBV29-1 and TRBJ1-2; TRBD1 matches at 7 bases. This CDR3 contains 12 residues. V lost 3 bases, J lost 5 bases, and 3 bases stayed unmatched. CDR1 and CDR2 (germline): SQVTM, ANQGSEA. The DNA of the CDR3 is TGCAGCGTTGAGAGACAGGGATATGGCTACACCTTC. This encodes CSVERQGYGYTF.

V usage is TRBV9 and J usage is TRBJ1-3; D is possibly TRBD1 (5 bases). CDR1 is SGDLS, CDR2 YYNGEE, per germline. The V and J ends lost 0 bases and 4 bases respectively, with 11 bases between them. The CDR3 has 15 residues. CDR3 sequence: CASSVGRDGGNTIYF. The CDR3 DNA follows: TGTGCCAGCAGCGTAGGCAGGGATGGAGGAAACACCATATATTTT.

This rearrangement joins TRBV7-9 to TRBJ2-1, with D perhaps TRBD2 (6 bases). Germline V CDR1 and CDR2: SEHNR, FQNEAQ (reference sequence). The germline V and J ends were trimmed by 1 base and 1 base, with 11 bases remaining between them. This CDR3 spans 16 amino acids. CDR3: CASSLGLRGSYNEQFF. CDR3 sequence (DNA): TGTGCCAGCAGCTTAGGATTGCGGGGATCCTACAATGAGCAGTTCTTC.

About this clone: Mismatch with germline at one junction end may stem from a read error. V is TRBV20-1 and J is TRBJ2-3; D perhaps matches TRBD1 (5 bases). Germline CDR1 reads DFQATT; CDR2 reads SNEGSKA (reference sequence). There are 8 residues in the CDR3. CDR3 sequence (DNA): TGCAGTGCTTCAATACAGGTTTTT. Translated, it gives CSASIQVF.

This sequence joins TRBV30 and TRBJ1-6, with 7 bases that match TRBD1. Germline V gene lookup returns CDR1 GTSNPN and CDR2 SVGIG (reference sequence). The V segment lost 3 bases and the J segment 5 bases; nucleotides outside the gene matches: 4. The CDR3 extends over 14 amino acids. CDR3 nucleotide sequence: TGTGCCTGGAGCCCCGGACAGGATAATTCACCCCTCCACTTT. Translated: CAWSPGQDNSPLHF.

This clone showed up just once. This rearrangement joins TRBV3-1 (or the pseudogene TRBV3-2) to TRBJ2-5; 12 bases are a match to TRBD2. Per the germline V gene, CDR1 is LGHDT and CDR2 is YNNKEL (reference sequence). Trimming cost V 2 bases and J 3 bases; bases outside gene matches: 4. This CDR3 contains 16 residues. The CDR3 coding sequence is TGTGCCAGCAGCCAATATCTAGCGGGGGGGAAAGAGACCCAGTACTTC. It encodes CASSQYLAGGKETQYF.

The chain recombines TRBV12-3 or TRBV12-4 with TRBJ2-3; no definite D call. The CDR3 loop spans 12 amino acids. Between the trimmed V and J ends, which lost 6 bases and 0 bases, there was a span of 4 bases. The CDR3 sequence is CASRASTDTQYF. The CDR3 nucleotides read TGTGCCAGCAGAGCTAGCACAGATACGCAGTATTTT.

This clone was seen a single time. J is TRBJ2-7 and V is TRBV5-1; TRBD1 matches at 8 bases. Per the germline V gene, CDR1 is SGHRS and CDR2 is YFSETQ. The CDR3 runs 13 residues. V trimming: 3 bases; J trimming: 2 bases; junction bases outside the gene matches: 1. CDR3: CASSWTGTYEQYF. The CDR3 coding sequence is TGCGCCAGCAGCTGGACAGGGACCTACGAGCAGTACTTC.

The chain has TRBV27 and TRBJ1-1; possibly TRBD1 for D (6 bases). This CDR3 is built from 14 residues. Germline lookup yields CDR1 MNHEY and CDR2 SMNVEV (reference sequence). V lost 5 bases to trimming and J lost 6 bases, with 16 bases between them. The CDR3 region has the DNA TGTGCCAGCAGTAGGGACATGAGCGTACCTGAAGCTTTCTTT. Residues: CASSRDMSVPEAFF.

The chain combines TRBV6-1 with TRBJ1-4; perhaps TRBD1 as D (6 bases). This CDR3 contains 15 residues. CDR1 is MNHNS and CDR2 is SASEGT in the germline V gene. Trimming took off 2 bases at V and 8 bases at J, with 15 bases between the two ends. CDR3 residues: CASSERGGSGEKLFF. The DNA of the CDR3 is TGTGCCAGCAGTGAAAGGGGGGGTTCAGGGGAAAAACTGTTTTTT.

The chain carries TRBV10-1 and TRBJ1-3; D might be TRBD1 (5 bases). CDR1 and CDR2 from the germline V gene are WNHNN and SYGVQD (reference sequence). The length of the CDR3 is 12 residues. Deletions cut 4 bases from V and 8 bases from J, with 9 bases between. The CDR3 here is CASSGGRDTIYF. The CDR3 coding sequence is TGCGCCAGCAGTGGGGGGAGGGACACCATATATTTT.

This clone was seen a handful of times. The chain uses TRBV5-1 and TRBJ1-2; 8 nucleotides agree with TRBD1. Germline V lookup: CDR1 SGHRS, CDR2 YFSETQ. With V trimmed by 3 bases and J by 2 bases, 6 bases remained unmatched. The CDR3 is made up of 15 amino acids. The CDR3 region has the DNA TGCGCCAGCAGCTCGTCGACAGGGGCCAACTATGGCTACACCTTC. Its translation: CASSSSTGANYGYTF.

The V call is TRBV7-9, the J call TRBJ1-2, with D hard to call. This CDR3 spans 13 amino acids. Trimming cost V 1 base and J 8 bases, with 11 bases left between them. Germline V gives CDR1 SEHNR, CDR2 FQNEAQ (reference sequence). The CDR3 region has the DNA TGTGCCAGCAGCTTAGAAACGGTCGGGGGCTACACCTTC. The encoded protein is CASSLETVGGYTF.